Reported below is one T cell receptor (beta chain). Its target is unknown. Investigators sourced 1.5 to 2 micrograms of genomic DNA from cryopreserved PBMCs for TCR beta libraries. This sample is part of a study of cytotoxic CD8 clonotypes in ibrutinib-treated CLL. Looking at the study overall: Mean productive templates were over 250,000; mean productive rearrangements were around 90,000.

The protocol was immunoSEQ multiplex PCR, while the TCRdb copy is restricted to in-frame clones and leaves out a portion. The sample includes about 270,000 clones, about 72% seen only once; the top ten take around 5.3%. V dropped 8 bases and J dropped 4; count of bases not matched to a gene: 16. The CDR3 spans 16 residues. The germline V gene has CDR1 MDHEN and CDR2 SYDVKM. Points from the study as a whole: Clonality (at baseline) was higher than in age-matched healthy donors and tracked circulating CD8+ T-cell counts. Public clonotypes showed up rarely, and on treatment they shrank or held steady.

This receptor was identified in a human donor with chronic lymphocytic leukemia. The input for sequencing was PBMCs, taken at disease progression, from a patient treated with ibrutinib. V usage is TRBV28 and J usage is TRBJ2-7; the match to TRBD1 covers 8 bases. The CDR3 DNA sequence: TGTGCCAGCTGCAGGACAGGGACCCGAAGGTTTTACGAGCAGTACTTC. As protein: CASCRTGTRRFYEQYF.